Sequencing of this TCR beta chain was carried out in a study of CD8 T cells in Susac syndrome (dated by TCRdb to between 2017 and 2020). About the full investigation: Among the Susac syndrome patients who were sequenced, clinically active disease was present in six and clinical remission was observed in under ten. Susac syndrome patients were therapy-naive, on corticosteroids (some also receiving IVIg), or on IVIg alone at blood withdrawal. Repertoire sequencing was used to test whether CD8+ T cell activation and differentiation in Susac syndrome was antigen driven. Findings and caveats that apply to the study as a whole: In the CD4+ T cell repertoire of Susac syndrome patients, clonal expansion was not detected. The study acknowledged that relatively few individuals were included in the TCR sequencing and HLA analysis.

Peripheral blood CD8+ and CD4+ T cells from healthy donors, Susac syndrome patients and multiple sclerosis patients were profiled using high-throughput TCR beta sequencing. The Susac syndrome patients fulfilled recently defined diagnostic criteria for either definite or probable disease. Bulk CD8+ and CD4+ T cells were purified magnetically by negative isolation, whereas CD8+ TEMRA cells were enriched by FACS. Blood was drawn into EDTA tubes, processed within 24 hours, and PBMCs were isolated by density gradient centrifugation. PBMCs intended for TCR sequencing were cryopreserved in liquid nitrogen and thawed later in a water bath at 37 degrees C. Purity of sorted or isolated CD4+, CD8+ and CD8+ TEMRA cells was at least 90%. RNA was extracted with the RNeasy kit and roughly 0.45 to 1 ug was reverse transcribed using random hexamers. TCR beta CDR3 regions were amplified with the immunoSEQ multiplex PCR assay covering 54 Vbeta and 13 Jbeta segments. PCR amplification bias was corrected using a synthetic template baseline for primer optimization and computational correction. The source study handled its data this way. Reads were assigned to V, D and J genes according to IMGT and analyzed in immunoSEQ Analyzer, with only productive sequences retained. Clonality was computed as one minus Shannon entropy normalized by log2 of the number of productive unique sequences. Public and private clones were assessed among the 100 most prevalent clones of each patient and control. Clones were defined as Susac-specific if absent from the healthy and MS cohorts, from around 1,100 published viral clones and from other ImmuneACCESS disease sequences. TCRdb's own reprocessing of the public reads used fastp at Q25 and MiXCR and kept productive beta chains. Under each unique CDR3 protein, matching rows form one entry showing the most common genes and DNA. TCRdb's processing, not the authors' own work, is the source of the V and J calls. The sample table holds 100,000 to 150,000 distinct CDR3 sequences, of which 96% were seen once. The top ten clonotypes cover 0.13% to 0.15% of the sample.

The CDR3 goes from the cysteine to the phenylalanine over 15 residues. Just CDR3 DNA is preserved here, 45 bases in frame from base 1. Deletion took 0 bases off V and 4 bases off J, with a span of 13 bases between the germline ends. CDR1 SGDLS and CDR2 YYNGEE are derived from the germline V gene. This clonotype has only a few counts. Its target antigen remains unknown. One base away there is no much larger clone; base qualities are not given. The TCR comes from a human donor with Susac syndrome. The chain employs TRBV9 and TRBJ1-2, and perhaps TRBD1 as D gene, on 6 matching bases. The sample was CD4+ T cells from PBMCs. The CDR3 is CASSVDPGVSYGYTF. The sequenced DNA is TGTGCCAGCAGCGTAGATCCAGGGGTGAGCTATGGCTACACCTTC.